This T cell receptor beta chain was observed in a study of blood T cell repertoires in COVID-19. A few counts support this clone. TCRdb keeps only in-frame clones here, not all; method: immunoSEQ multiplex PCR. The profile shows nearly 250,000 clones, approximately 84% of them singletons. Deletions cut 0 bases from V and 2 bases from J, with 13 bases between. The germline CDR1 and CDR2 sequences are KGHSH and LQKENI. The CDR3 has 16 residues. The receptor comes from a woman aged 80 or over with acute or convalescent COVID-19. V usage is TRBV18 and J usage is TRBJ2-5; maybe TRBD2 (5 bases). The sequencing sample was made of peripheral blood. This CDR3 reads CASSPPVAGIQETQYF. The CDR3 DNA sequence: TGTGCCAGCTCACCACCGGTGGCGGGCATTCAAGAGACCCAGTACTTC.